These 10 T cell receptor beta chains originate from one sample sequenced in a study of radiotherapy plus CTLA-4 blockade in lung cancer. Repertoires were generated with immunoSEQ multiplex PCR, while TCRdb's copy carries only in-frame clones and drops some. The repertoire consists of about 43,000 clones, with about two thirds occurring once and the leading ten covering roughly 25%. Sample: peripheral blood, taken from a patient treated with radiotherapy plus ipilimumab. The receptors stem from a human donor with non-small cell lung cancer who had a partial response to radiotherapy plus ipilimumab.

The chain links TRBV30 to TRBJ1-3; D is undetermined. The CDR3 is made up of 16 amino acids. In germline, CDR1 is GTSNPN, CDR2 SVGIG (reference sequence). V gave up 2 bases and J gave up 1 base, with 15 bases separating them. CDR3 residues: CAWSQTQRTSGNTIYF. CDR3 DNA sequence: TGTGCCTGGAGTCAGACTCAGAGAACTTCTGGAAACACCATATATTTT. Looking up the rest from reference TRBV30 and TRBJ1-3 gives the full variable domain: SQTIHQWPATLVQPVGSPLSLECTVEGTSNPNLYWYRQAAGRGLQLLFYSVGIGQISSEVPQNLSASRPQDRQFILSSKKLLLSDSGFYLCAWSQTQRTSGNTIYFGEGSWLTVV.

This clone has more than one count but fewer than ten. The J gene is TRBJ2-6, the V gene TRBV5-1, with 12 bases matching TRBD1. The CDR3 spans 17 residues. Per the germline V gene, CDR1 is SGHRS and CDR2 is YFSETQ. V trimming: 2 bases; J trimming: 2 bases; junction bases outside the gene matches: 2. The DNA of the CDR3 is TGCGCCAGCAGCTTAGGGACAGGGGGCGCTGGGGCCAACGTCCTGACTTTC. Translating gives CASSLGTGGAGANVLTF. The full variable domain, its missing parts supplied by reference TRBV5-1 and TRBJ2-6, is KAGVTQTPRYLIKTRGQQVTLSCSPISGHRSVSWYQQTPGQGLQFLFEYFSETQRNKGNFPGRFSGRQFSNSRSEMNVSTLELGDSALYLCASSLGTGGAGANVLTFGAGSRLTVL.

The J gene is TRBJ1-3, the V gene TRBV9; the D gene is possibly TRBD1 (5 bases). There are 15 residues in the CDR3. V lost 3 bases and J lost 3, with 13 bases in between. Germline CDR1 is SGDLS and CDR2 is YYNGEE. The CDR3 region has the DNA TGTGCCAGCAGCGCGACAGTAGGATTTGGAAACACCATATATTTT. Its protein product is CASSATVGFGNTIYF.

V is TRBV5-4 and J is TRBJ1-1; 10 bases agree with TRBD1. The CDR3 spans 15 residues. Per germline, CDR1 SGHNT and CDR2 YYREEE (reference sequence). V shed 2 bases, J shed 6 bases, and the junction held 7 bases outside the gene matches. The CDR3 loop reads CASSFRTGGISEAFF. CDR3 bases: TGTGCCAGCAGCTTCCGGACAGGGGGGATATCTGAAGCTTTCTTT.

This clone turned up a few times. The genes are TRBV5-1 and TRBJ2-5; D not certain. Germline V CDR1 and CDR2: SGHRS, YFSETQ. V shed 2 bases and J shed 0 bases, with 20 bases lying between them. The CDR3 has 18 residues. CDR3 sequence reads: CASSFRKQGQTYQETQYF. The CDR3 DNA sequence: TGCGCCAGCAGCTTTAGGAAACAAGGCCAGACTTACCAAGAGACCCAGTACTTC. The whole variable domain, filled in from reference TRBV5-1 and TRBJ2-5, reads KAGVTQTPRYLIKTRGQQVTLSCSPISGHRSVSWYQQTPGQGLQFLFEYFSETQRNKGNFPGRFSGRQFSNSRSEMNVSTLELGDSALYLCASSFRKQGQTYQETQYFGPGTRLLVL.

The V gene is TRBV5-1, the J gene TRBJ2-2, with a possible D match to TRBD2 (5 bases). V lost 8 bases, J lost 4 bases, and 15 bases lay in between. CDR3 length: 14 residues. Germline V lookup: CDR1 SGHRS, CDR2 YFSETQ. The DNA for the CDR3 is TGCGCCAGTACATCACTAGAGGGCACCGGGGAGCTGTTTTTT. Translation: CASTSLEGTGELFF.

The gene calls are TRBV6-1 and TRBJ1-3; no reliable D call. The V end lost 6 bases, the J end lost 3 bases, and 15 bases lay between the germline ends. CDR3 length equals 15 residues. Germline V gene lookup returns CDR1 MNHNS and CDR2 SASEGT. This CDR3 is CASRDGVSFGNTIYF. In nucleotides, the CDR3 is TGTGCCAGCAGAGACGGGGTGAGCTTTGGAAACACCATATATTTT.

The chain links TRBV18 to TRBJ1-2, with D possibly being TRBD1 (5 bases). Germline V gene data show CDR1 as KGHSH and CDR2 as LQKENI. The CDR3 loop spans 14 amino acids. V lost 0 bases to trimming and J lost 10 bases, with 15 bases between them. The CDR3 region has the DNA TGTGCCAGCTCACCACCCCCGGGAGGGGTCGACTACACCTTC. This translates into CASSPPPGGVDYTF.

This rearrangement joins TRBV4-3 to TRBJ2-1, with 14 bases identical to TRBD2. The trim removed 1 base at V and 6 bases at J, leaving 2 bases unmatched. This CDR3 region has 16 residues. The germline V gene has CDR1 LGHNA and CDR2 YSLEER. Here the CDR3 reads CASSQGTSGGLNEQFF. CDR3 bases: TGCGCCAGCAGCCAAGGGACTAGCGGGGGGCTCAATGAGCAGTTCTTC.

The J gene is TRBJ2-7, the V gene TRBV7-9, with 11 bases that match TRBD2. Trimming at V came to 4 bases and at J to 2 bases, leaving 7 bases not matched to a gene. Germline values: CDR1 SEHNR, CDR2 FQNEAQ (reference sequence). The CDR3 runs to 16 residues. CDR3 loop: CASSSQGGLAAYEQYF. Written as DNA, the CDR3 is TGTGCCAGCAGCTCCCAGGGGGGACTAGCGGCCTACGAGCAGTACTTC. The full variable domain, rest sourced from reference TRBV7-9 and TRBJ2-7, is DTGVSQNPRHKITKRGQNVTFRCDPISEHNRLYWYRQTLGQGPEFLTYFQNEAQLEKSRLLSDRFSAERPKGSFSTLEIQRTEQGDSAMYLCASSSQGGLAAYEQYFGPGTRLTVT.